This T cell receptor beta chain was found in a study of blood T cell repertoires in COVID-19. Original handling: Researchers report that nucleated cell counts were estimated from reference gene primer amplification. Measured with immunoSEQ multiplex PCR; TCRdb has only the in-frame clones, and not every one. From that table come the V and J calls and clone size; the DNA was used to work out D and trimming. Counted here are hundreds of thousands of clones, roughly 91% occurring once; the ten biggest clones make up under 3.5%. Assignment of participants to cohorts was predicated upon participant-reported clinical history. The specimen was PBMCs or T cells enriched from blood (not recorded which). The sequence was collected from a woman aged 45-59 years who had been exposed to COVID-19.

CDR3 sequence reads: CASSSDDRLNSPLHF. The CDR3 nucleotides read TGCGCCAGCAGCTCCGATGACAGGCTGAATTCACCCCTCCACTTT. The chain combines TRBV5-1 with TRBJ1-6; weak D call: TRBD1 (6 bases). Germline V CDR1 and CDR2: SGHRS, YFSETQ. Trimming stripped 3 bases from V and 7 bases from J, with 14 bases between. The CDR3 has 15 residues.